The clone carrying this T cell receptor beta chain has at least ten counts. Its antigen is undetermined. Researchers tagged individual cDNA molecules with unique molecular identifiers. Via MiXCR, TCRdb re-called the 5' RACE reads, giving one row per CDR3 protein. The sample has about 100,000 distinct CDR3 sequences; about 13% are singletons. V lost 4 bases to trimming and J lost 10 bases, with 16 bases between them. Germline V gene lookup returns CDR1 SGHTA and CDR2 FQGNSA. CDR3 length: 13 amino acids. The sample is drawn from a study of early T cells in non-severe SARS-CoV-2 infection. Looking at the study overall: The input, bulk RNA from unsorted whole blood, was sequenced, and chains were unpaired.

The study, taken as a whole, reports: A preference for anti-spike CD8 responses marked VDJdb matching, which missed private and CD4 specificities.

The chain uses TRBV7-2 and TRBJ1-1; D ambiguous. What was sequenced was whole blood. The receptor's source is an adult who was a healthcare worker with PCR-confirmed SARS-CoV-2 infection or an uninfected control (not recorded which). The CDR3 coding sequence is TGTGCCAGCAGCTCAACCTTTACCCTGGGAGCTTTCTTT. Residues: CASSSTFTLGAFF.